A single sample gave rise to the 28 T cell receptor beta chains below, sequenced in a study of blood T cell repertoires in COVID-19. The method was immunoSEQ multiplex PCR; TCRdb's version includes in-frame clones alone and lacks a portion of them. The sample lists tens of thousands of clones; approximately 80% were seen once. Sequences were obtained from peripheral blood. The receptors here all came from a man older than 75 with acute or convalescent COVID-19.

This rearrangement joins TRBV11-2 to TRBJ1-2, with TRBD1 as a possible D gene (5 bases). Trimming took 5 bases from V and 8 from J, leaving 21 bases between them. The length of the CDR3 is 15 residues. Germline V gene lookup returns CDR1 SGHAT and CDR2 FQNNGV. As DNA, the CDR3 is TGTGCCAGCAGCCCAAAGACAGACGTTATTGGAGGCTACACCTTC. Its protein is CASSPKTDVIGGYTF.

This sequence joins TRBV19 and TRBJ1-1; 8 nucleotides match TRBD1. Germline CDR1 is LNHDA and CDR2 is SQIVND (reference sequence). The CDR3 has 14 residues. V lost 10 bases, J lost 6 bases, and 13 bases stayed unmatched. The CDR3 DNA follows: TGTGCCACCACACCACAGGGGGTTTTAGCTGAAGCTTTCTTT. It encodes CATTPQGVLAEAFF.

The chain links TRBV6-1 to TRBJ1-5; TRBD1 aligns across 10 bases. The germline V gene has CDR1 MNHNS and CDR2 SASEGT. The CDR3 sequence is 15 residues long. Losses at the gene ends were 2 bases for V and 5 bases for J; bases not matched to a gene: 3. CDR3 coding DNA: TGTGCCAGCAGTGAACAGACAGGGGGCTATCAGCCCCAGCATTTT. Amino acid sequence: CASSEQTGGYQPQHF.

This clone was seen a handful of times. The chain combines TRBV5-5 with TRBJ1-5, with D maybe TRBD1 (6 bases). The germline gives CDR1 SGHKS, CDR2 YYEKEE (reference sequence). Trimming took off 4 bases at V and 3 bases at J, with 11 bases between the two ends. This CDR3 has 14 residues. CDR3: CASSMTGFNQPQHF. Written as DNA, the CDR3 is TGTGCCAGCAGCATGACAGGTTTCAATCAGCCCCAGCATTTT.

The rearrangement links TRBV4-1 to TRBJ1-3; tentative D call: TRBD1 (5 bases). Germline V lookup: CDR1 MGHRA, CDR2 YSYEKL. Trimming took off 1 base at V and 0 bases at J, with 10 bases between the two ends. The CDR3 has 16 amino acids. In nucleotides, the CDR3 is TGCGCCAGCAGCCAAGGTGACAGCTACTCTGGAAACACCATATATTTT. This encodes CASSQGDSYSGNTIYF.

The chain joins TRBV28 to TRBJ1-1; D uncertain. Germline-derived CDR1 and CDR2 are MDHEN and SYDVKM. There are 12 residues in the CDR3. Trimming cost V 6 bases and J 11 bases, with 16 bases left between them. The DNA for the CDR3 is TGTGCCAGCAGCTCATCCCACACCGGGGCTTTCTTT. Amino acid sequence: CASSSSHTGAFF.

The chain uses TRBV19 and TRBJ2-3; 11 bases match TRBD1. Germline CDR1 reads LNHDA; CDR2 reads SQIVND (reference sequence). After removal of 3 bases from V and 3 bases from J, the junction contained 2 bases not matched to a gene. The CDR3 is made up of 15 amino acids. In nucleotides, the CDR3 is TGTGCCAGTAGTATCCGGGACAGGGGGACAGATACGCAGTATTTT. Its protein product is CASSIRDRGTDTQYF.

V gene TRBV5-5 combines with J gene TRBJ2-2; D might be TRBD1 (5 bases). The CDR3 length is 15 residues. Trimming shortened V by 2 bases and J by 4 bases, and 12 bases separated the two germline ends. Germline lookup yields CDR1 SGHKS and CDR2 YYEKEE (reference sequence). The CDR3 protein is CASSFYQGFTGELFF. For the CDR3, the DNA is TGTGCCAGCAGCTTTTACCAGGGTTTCACCGGGGAGCTGTTTTTT.

V usage is TRBV19 and J usage is TRBJ2-3, with a weak D call TRBD1 (6 bases). This CDR3 spans 15 amino acids. Trimming took 7 bases from V and 0 from J, leaving 14 bases between them. Germline V gene data show CDR1 as LNHDA and CDR2 as SQIVND (reference sequence). CDR3 in DNA: TGTGCCAGTACAAGAAGGGGGTCTAGCACAGATACGCAGTATTTT. This sequence encodes CASTRRGSSTDTQYF.

The chain employs TRBV5-1 and TRBJ2-1, with 10 bases lining up with TRBD2. CDR3 length: 15 residues. Looked up from germline, CDR1 is SGHRS and CDR2 is YFSETQ. Trimming took 5 bases from V and 0 from J; bases not matched to a gene: 2. The CDR3 is CASRPSGSSYNEQFF. CDR3 DNA sequence: TGCGCCAGCAGACCTAGCGGGAGCTCCTACAATGAGCAGTTCTTC.

This chain uses TRBV6-2 or TRBV6-3 with TRBJ2-1, with TRBD1 matching 11 bases. The ends lost 5 bases at V and 6 bases at J; junction bases unmatched: 6. This CDR3 region has 15 residues. Germline V CDR1 and CDR2: MNHEY, SVGEGT. DNA of the CDR3: TGTGCCAGCAGTCAAGGGACAGGGGGGGGCAATGAGCAGTTCTTC. Its translation is CASSQGTGGGNEQFF.

The CDR3 DNA is TGTGCCAGCAGCCAAGATCGGCAGGGGGCCTTTTTGGCAGATACGCAGTATTTT. It translates to CASSQDRQGAFLADTQYF. The genes are TRBV4-2 and TRBJ2-3, with 8 bases identical to TRBD1. This CDR3 region has 18 residues. Germline lookup yields CDR1 LGHNA and CDR2 YNFKEQ. Trimming removed 0 bases from V and 4 bases from J; junction bases left unmatched: 12.

This chain joins TRBV7-2 and TRBJ1-5; 7 nucleotides match TRBD1. The CDR3 loop spans 15 amino acids. CDR1 SGHTA and CDR2 FQGNSA come from the germline V gene. V was pared by 5 bases and J by 4 bases, with 8 bases of the junction left unmatched. The CDR3 protein is CASSEGTAYNQPQHF. The CDR3 DNA reads as TGTGCCAGCAGCGAAGGGACAGCCTATAATCAGCCCCAGCATTTT. Supplemented by reference TRBV7-2 and TRBJ1-5, the full variable domain reads GAGVSQSPSNKVTEKGKDVELRCDPISGHTALYWYRQSLGQGLEFLIYFQGNSAPDKSGLPSDRFSAERTGGSVSTLTIQRTQQEDSAVYLCASSEGTAYNQPQHFGDGTRLSIL.

The chain combines TRBV5-1 with TRBJ2-2; TRBD2 agrees at 8 bases. The CDR3 sequence is 17 residues long. Germline values: CDR1 SGHRS, CDR2 YFSETQ. Trimming cost V 4 bases and J 3 bases; bases outside gene matches: 11. CDR3 sequence reads: CASSPGPPGGDTGELFF. For the CDR3, the DNA is TGCGCCAGCAGCCCCGGACCTCCCGGGGGGGACACCGGGGAGCTGTTTTTT.

This chain links TRBV3-1 (or the pseudogene TRBV3-2) with TRBJ2-7; D ambiguous. Germline V gene data show CDR1 as LGHDT and CDR2 as YNNKEL (reference sequence). V lost 4 bases to trimming and J lost 3 bases, with 7 bases between them. The CDR3 covers 12 residues. CDR3 region: CASSLTYYEQYF. CDR3 nucleotides: TGTGCCAGCAGCCTAACCTACTACGAGCAGTACTTC.

DNA for the CDR3: TGTGCCAGCAGCGATGACTGGAGAGATACGCAGTATTTT. This sequence encodes CASSDDWRDTQYF. The chain links TRBV9 to TRBJ2-3, with no clear D. The length of the CDR3 is 13 residues. Germline loops: CDR1 SGDLS, CDR2 YYNGEE. Trimming removed 3 bases at V and 5 bases at J, with 10 bases between.

The chain joins TRBV5-1 to TRBJ1-1; D is ambiguous. Germline-derived CDR1 and CDR2 are SGHRS and YFSETQ. V lost 0 bases and J lost 1, with 7 bases in between. The CDR3 runs to 14 residues. In DNA form, the CDR3 reads TGCGCCAGCAGCTTGGCCACACAGAACACTGAAGCTTTCTTT. This translates into CASSLATQNTEAFF.

J is TRBJ2-7 and V is TRBV5-1; 7 bases are shared with TRBD2. This CDR3 has 15 residues. Germline CDR1 SGHRS, CDR2 YFSETQ. J was trimmed by 6 bases and V by 0 bases; bases with no gene match: 9. The CDR3 region has the DNA TGCGCCAGCAGCTTGGTGTTAGCGGGTATCCGCGAGCAGTACTTC. Translating it yields CASSLVLAGIREQYF.

The table lists this clone with a count of one. The chain employs TRBV28 and TRBJ1-2; 7 bases are shared with TRBD1. The junction had 1 base not matched to a gene; V was cut back by 1 base and J by 8 bases. CDR1 MDHEN and CDR2 SYDVKM come from the germline V gene. CDR3 size: 12 residues. The CDR3 DNA reads as TGTGCCAGCAGTTTATCGGACAGGGGCTACACCTTC. Translating gives CASSLSDRGYTF.

The chain links TRBV29-1 to TRBJ2-5; 8 nucleotides agree with TRBD1. Germline V gives CDR1 SQVTM, CDR2 ANQGSEA. The V and J ends lost 8 bases and 5 bases, in that order; junction bases with no gene match: 10. CDR3 length: 13 amino acids. The CDR3 loop is CSLLTGDRETQYF. CDR3 bases: TGCAGCCTTCTCACCGGGGACAGGGAGACCCAGTACTTC.

The genes are TRBV28 and TRBJ2-7; a weak D match, TRBD2 (5 bases). CDR3 size: 12 residues. V was shortened by 10 bases and J by 0 bases, with 10 bases between the two germline ends. Germline values: CDR1 MDHEN, CDR2 SYDVKM. CDR3 amino acids: CATCDYSYEQYF. The CDR3 region has the DNA TGTGCCACCTGTGACTACTCCTACGAGCAGTACTTC.

This clone was picked up a small number of times. J is TRBJ1-1 and V is TRBV29-1; the match to TRBD1 covers 8 bases. V gave up 5 bases and J gave up 2 bases; unmatched junction bases: 13. CDR3 length: 16 amino acids. Germline loops: CDR1 SQVTM, CDR2 ANQGSEA. CDR3 bases: TGCAGCGTTCTGACACCTACCAGGGGGCTTAACACTGAAGCTTTCTTT. The encoded protein is CSVLTPTRGLNTEAFF. The full variable domain, rest sourced from reference TRBV29-1 and TRBJ1-1, is SAVISQKPSRDICQRGTSLTIQCQVDSQVTMMFWYRQQPGQSLTLIATANQGSEATYESGFVIDKFPISRPNLTFSTLTVSNMSPEDSSIYLCSVLTPTRGLNTEAFFGQGTRLTVV.

The CDR3 region is CASSLDRENSPLHF. As DNA, the CDR3 is TGTGCCAGCTCACTTGACAGGGAAAATTCACCCCTCCACTTT. V usage is TRBV18 and J usage is TRBJ1-6; TRBD1 aligns across 7 bases. The V gene end was trimmed by 4 bases and the J gene end by 7 bases; junction bases not matched to a gene: 4. This CDR3 has 14 residues. Germline CDR1 reads KGHSH; CDR2 reads LQKENI.

The chain uses TRBV20-1 and TRBJ1-2; D is unclear. The CDR3 sequence is 13 residues long. The V gene's germline CDR1 is DFQATT and CDR2 SNEGSKA (reference sequence). V was shortened by 3 bases and J by 2 bases, with 10 bases between the two germline ends. The CDR3 loop is CSASNPGNYGYTF. Here the CDR3 DNA reads TGCAGTGCTAGTAATCCGGGGAACTATGGCTACACCTTC.

The J gene is TRBJ2-2, the V gene TRBV9; no clear D. The germline V gene encodes CDR1 SGDLS and CDR2 YYNGEE. With 1 base removed from V and 3 bases from J, the gap between germline ends came to 7 bases. The CDR3 is 14 amino acids. CDR3 bases: TGTGCCAGCAGCGTAATCCGGGACACCGGGGAGCTGTTTTTT. Translated: CASSVIRDTGELFF.

The chain couples TRBV10-3 to TRBJ1-5; TRBD1 matches at 11 bases. The CDR3 runs to 16 residues. Germline CDR1 ENHRY, CDR2 SYGVKD. V was pared by 3 bases and J by 1 base, with 2 bases of the junction left unmatched. DNA for the CDR3: TGTGCCATCAGTGATAGGACAGGGGGCAGCAATCAGCCCCAGCATTTT. It yields the protein CAISDRTGGSNQPQHF.

This chain uses TRBV27 with TRBJ2-7; 9 bases are shared with TRBD1. The germline gives CDR1 MNHEY, CDR2 SMNVEV (reference sequence). V gave up 4 bases and J gave up 2 bases; unmatched junction bases: 6. The CDR3 loop spans 15 amino acids. CDR3 loop: CASSSQGAQTYEQYF. In DNA, the CDR3 is TGTGCCAGCAGTTCACAGGGGGCGCAAACCTACGAGCAGTACTTC.

The genes are TRBV20-1 and TRBJ1-1; D remains unclear. CDR1 and CDR2 from the germline V gene are DFQATT and SNEGSKA (reference sequence). The V and J ends lost 2 bases and 5 bases respectively, with 6 bases between them. The CDR3 totals 11 residues. The CDR3 loop is CSARQKTEAFF. The DNA for the CDR3 is TGCAGTGCTAGACAGAAAACTGAAGCTTTCTTT.